The 29 T cell receptor beta chains listed next were all sequenced from one sample in a study of technical replicates of blood from several donors (dated by TCRdb to 2016 to 2017). Library construction relied on the immunoSEQ multiplex PCR assay. The table comes from immuneACCESS by way of TCRdb, which keeps in-frame sequences with V and J called. Part of the clones is missing from these tables; in studies checked, under half for an unresolved V gene and the rest for unknown reasons. The sample contains approximately 69,000 clones, about 90% of them found a single time. The ten top clones hold approximately 5% of the sample. What was sequenced was PBMCs. These receptors came from a human donor in good health. Some clones in this sample may be carry-over from other donors' samples.

The CDR3 DNA reads TGCAGTGCTGGCGGGGATCAGCCCCAGCATTTT. Translation: CSAGGDQPQHF. The chain carries TRBV20-1 and TRBJ1-5, with D uncertain. V shed 5 bases and J shed 5 bases, with 7 bases lying between them. The CDR3 has 11 residues. CDR1 and CDR2 (germline): DFQATT, SNEGSKA (reference sequence).

This sequence joins TRBV2 and TRBJ2-7, with TRBD2 identical over 13 bases. The CDR3 covers 16 residues. Trimming cost V 5 bases and J 1 base; bases outside gene matches: 5. Per the germline V gene, CDR1 is SNHLY and CDR2 is FYNNEI. CDR3 residues: CASSTGLAGPSYEQYF. DNA for the CDR3: TGTGCCAGCAGTACGGGACTAGCGGGACCATCCTACGAGCAGTACTTC. Full variable domain (remainder filled in from reference TRBV2 and TRBJ2-7): EPEVTQTPSHQVTQMGQEVILRCVPISNHLYFYWYRQILGQKVEFLVSFYNNEISEKSEIFDDQFSVERPDGSNFTLKIRSTKLEDSAMYFCASSTGLAGPSYEQYFGPGTRLTVT.

The chain employs TRBV6-7 and TRBJ1-1; D perhaps matches TRBD1 (6 bases). TRBV6-7 is an ORF, with its function uncertain. The length of the CDR3 is 14 residues. V was pared by 6 bases and J by 2 bases, with 13 bases between. The CDR3 loop reads CASRLPGQNTEAFF. The CDR3 nucleotides read TGTGCCAGCAGACTACCGGGACAAAACACTGAAGCTTTCTTT.

To note about this clone: Other DNA sequences in this sample translate to the same CDR3. The chain couples TRBV4-3 to TRBJ1-2; 10 positions match TRBD1. After removal of 4 bases from V and 3 bases from J, the junction contained 2 bases not matched to a gene. The CDR3 is 14 amino acids. Germline values: CDR1 LGHNA, CDR2 YSLEER. The CDR3 is CASSLGQGDYGYTF. CDR3 sequence (DNA): TGCGCCAGCAGCCTCGGACAGGGGGACTATGGCTACACCTTC.

The V gene is TRBV7-8, the J gene TRBJ1-5; 8 bases map to TRBD1. The CDR3 sequence is 15 residues long. Germline V gene sequence: CDR1 SGHVS, CDR2 FQNEAQ. The J segment lost 7 bases and the V segment lost 0 bases, leaving 5 bases of the junction unmatched. The CDR3 nucleotides read TGTGCCAGCAGCTTAGCCCAGGGGGCGCGGCAGCCCCAGCATTTT. This translates into CASSLAQGARQPQHF.

This chain uses TRBV19 with TRBJ2-7; 14 bases line up with TRBD2. Trimming removed 3 bases from V and 6 bases from J; junction bases left unmatched: 4. Germline V lookup: CDR1 LNHDA, CDR2 SQIVND (reference sequence). The CDR3 covers 15 residues. The CDR3 region has the DNA TGTGCCAGTAGTATTAGGGGACTAGCGGGAGTCGAGCAGTACTTC. This translates into CASSIRGLAGVEQYF. Complete variable domain (other parts from reference TRBV19 and TRBJ2-7): DGGITQSPKYLFRKEGQNVTLSCEQNLNHDAMYWYRQDPGQGLRLIYYSQIVNDFQKGDIAEGYSVSREKKESFPLTVTSAQKNPTAFYLCASSIRGLAGVEQYFGPGTRLTVT.

This rearrangement joins TRBV7-9 to TRBJ2-1; D is unresolved. The V gene lost 7 bases and the J gene lost 9 bases, with 10 bases spanning the gap. Germline CDR1 reads SEHNR; CDR2 reads FQNEAQ (reference sequence). This CDR3 is 11 amino acids long. The CDR3: CASTLPGEQFF. The CDR3 DNA reads as TGTGCCAGCACCCTACCGGGTGAGCAGTTCTTC.

This clone was detected only once. The chain employs TRBV7-8 and TRBJ1-1; TRBD1 might be the D (5 bases). The V gene lost 5 bases and the J gene lost 3 bases, with 16 bases spanning the gap. Germline assignment: CDR1 SGHVS and CDR2 FQNEAQ. The CDR3 is 15 residues long. The CDR3 protein is CASSPGGVRDTEAFF. In DNA, the CDR3 is TGTGCCAGCAGCCCGGGGGGGGTTAGGGACACTGAAGCTTTCTTT.

This sequence joins TRBV7-8 and TRBJ2-1, with 7 bases that match TRBD2. V dropped 2 bases and J dropped 8; count of bases not matched to a gene: 9. The CDR3 is 15 residues long. Germline V lookup: CDR1 SGHVS, CDR2 FQNEAQ. The CDR3 region has the DNA TGTGCCAGCAGCTTATATCGGGAGGCCGGGGATGAGCAGTTCTTC. Residues: CASSLYREAGDEQFF. Variable domain in full (rest from reference TRBV7-8 and TRBJ2-1): GAGVSQSPRYKVAKRGQDVALRCDPISGHVSLFWYQQALGQGPEFLTYFQNEAQLDKSGLPSDRFFAERPEGSVSTLKIQRTQQEDSAVYLCASSLYREAGDEQFFGPGTRLTVL.

The V and J genes are TRBV7-2 and TRBJ2-2, with TRBD2 matching 8 bases. Germline loops: CDR1 SGHTA, CDR2 FQGNSA. V trimming: 5 bases; J trimming: 5 bases; junction bases outside the gene matches: 13. The CDR3 is 17 amino acids. CDR3 nucleotides: TGTGCCAGCAGCCCCCCGTCGGGGCCGGGGGGGACCGGGGAGCTGTTTTTT. Its translation: CASSPPSGPGGTGELFF.

DNA of the CDR3: TGTGCCAGCAGCCAAGATTGGGGTATCAGGGTCGGCACCGGGGAGCTGTTTTTT. This translates into CASSQDWGIRVGTGELFF. The chain couples TRBV14 to TRBJ2-2; D is possibly TRBD1 (5 bases). CDR1 is SGHDN, CDR2 FVKESK, per germline. The V gene lost 0 bases and the J gene lost 4 bases, with 18 bases spanning the gap. The CDR3 is made up of 18 amino acids.

The V gene is TRBV11-2, the J gene TRBJ2-3; 9 bases line up with TRBD2. The CDR3 length is 18 residues. Germline loops: CDR1 SGHAT, CDR2 FQNNGV. Trimming removed 5 bases from V and 2 bases from J; junction bases left unmatched: 14. The CDR3 nucleotides are TGTGCCAGCAGCGTAAAAGGTGGGCGGGGGGGCTCCACAGATACGCAGTATTTT. Its translation: CASSVKGGRGGSTDTQYF.

The rearrangement links TRBV5-4 to TRBJ2-7; TRBD1 might be the D (6 bases). Germline V CDR1 and CDR2: SGHNT, YYREEE (reference sequence). V gave up 5 bases and J gave up 5 bases, with 20 bases separating them. The CDR3 is made up of 15 amino acids. The CDR3 DNA reads TGTGCCAGCAGTTTAGGGGGAATGGGGGCCCACGAGCAGTACTTC. Translating gives CASSLGGMGAHEQYF.

Only a few counts were recorded for this clone. J is TRBJ2-1 and V is TRBV7-7; 9 bases map to TRBD1. V shed 4 bases, J shed 9 bases, and the junction held 4 bases outside the gene matches. Germline V gives CDR1 SSHAT, CDR2 FNYEAQ (reference sequence). The CDR3 length is 13 residues. The CDR3 sequence: CASSWDRETEQFF. CDR3 nucleotide sequence: TGTGCCAGCAGCTGGGACAGGGAGACTGAGCAGTTCTTC.

This clone was seen a single time. CDR3: CASSPRADLYNEQFF. CDR3 nucleotide sequence: TGTGCCAGCAGTCCCAGGGCAGACCTCTACAATGAGCAGTTCTTC. This chain uses TRBV6-5 with TRBJ2-1, with D maybe TRBD1 (5 bases). There are 15 residues in the CDR3. V was clipped by 5 bases and J by 3 bases, with 14 bases between them. Germline V gene data show CDR1 as MNHEY and CDR2 as SVGAGI.

The CDR3 reads CASRAGEINTEAFF. As DNA, the CDR3 is TGTGCCAGCAGAGCAGGGGAGATAAACACTGAAGCTTTCTTT. This sequence joins TRBV28 and TRBJ1-1; perhaps TRBD1 as D (6 bases). CDR1 and CDR2 from the germline V gene are MDHEN and SYDVKM. With 6 bases removed from V and 2 bases from J, the gap between germline ends came to 13 bases. This CDR3 comprises 14 residues.

The rearrangement joins TRBV6-5 to TRBJ1-1; no reliable D call. Germline values: CDR1 MNHEY, CDR2 SVGAGI. V lost 2 bases to trimming and J lost 2 bases, with 12 bases between them. CDR3 length: 15 residues. Written as DNA, the CDR3 is TGTGCCAGCAGTTACCTCCGGGAAAAAAACACTGAAGCTTTCTTT. Translation: CASSYLREKNTEAFF.

CDR3 sequence: CASSWWEEQFF. The CDR3 nucleotides read TGTGCCAGCAGTTGGTGGGAGGAGCAGTTCTTC. This rearrangement joins TRBV2 to TRBJ2-1; D possibly corresponds to TRBD2 (5 bases). The V end was cut by 5 bases, the J end by 10 bases, with 9 bases between. The CDR3 length is 11 residues. Per the germline V gene, CDR1 is SNHLY and CDR2 is FYNNEI. The complete variable domain, with remaining parts taken from reference TRBV2 and TRBJ2-1, reads EPEVTQTPSHQVTQMGQEVILRCVPISNHLYFYWYRQILGQKVEFLVSFYNNEISEKSEIFDDQFSVERPDGSNFTLKIRSTKLEDSAMYFCASSWWEEQFFGPGTRLTVL.

The chain uses TRBV18 and TRBJ1-4; 10 bases are a match to TRBD1. Germline assignment: CDR1 KGHSH and CDR2 LQKENI. The trim removed 4 bases at V and 6 bases at J, leaving 2 bases unmatched. This CDR3 spans 14 amino acids. CDR3 protein: CASSRTGGDEKLFF. The CDR3 nucleotides are TGTGCCAGCTCACGGACAGGGGGTGATGAAAAACTGTTTTTT.

The chain uses TRBV19 and TRBJ2-5; 11 bases align to TRBD2. The CDR3 totals 16 residues. CDR1 and CDR2 from the germline V gene are LNHDA and SQIVND (reference sequence). V gave up 4 bases and J gave up 4 bases; unmatched junction bases: 8. The CDR3 sequence: CASSRYSGGAGETQYF. The CDR3 bases are TGTGCCAGTAGTAGATATAGCGGGGGGGCTGGAGAGACCCAGTACTTC.

The genes are TRBV2 and TRBJ2-3; 10 nucleotides line up with TRBD2. The CDR3 totals 13 residues. Germline trimming cut 7 bases from V and 4 bases from J; bases unmatched to any gene: 2. Germline V gene lookup returns CDR1 SNHLY and CDR2 FYNNEI. CDR3 in amino acids: CASIGLAADTQYF. CDR3 coding DNA: TGTGCCAGCATCGGACTAGCGGCAGATACGCAGTATTTT.

This chain joins TRBV29-1 and TRBJ1-1, with D possibly being TRBD1 (6 bases). The CDR3 has 13 residues. Germline V gene lookup returns CDR1 SQVTM and CDR2 ANQGSEA. Trimming shortened V by 6 bases and J by 2 bases, and 13 bases separated the two germline ends. CDR3 DNA sequence: TGCAGCGTAATCACAGGGCCCAACACTGAAGCTTTCTTT. Translation: CSVITGPNTEAFF. Full variable domain (rest looked up from reference TRBV29-1 and TRBJ1-1): SAVISQKPSRDICQRGTSLTIQCQVDSQVTMMFWYRQQPGQSLTLIATANQGSEATYESGFVIDKFPISRPNLTFSTLTVSNMSPEDSSIYLCSVITGPNTEAFFGQGTRLTVV.

The chain carries TRBV2 and TRBJ2-2; no clear D gene. Germline-derived CDR1 and CDR2 are SNHLY and FYNNEI. This CDR3 is 14 amino acids long. Trimming cost V 4 bases and J 0 bases, with 6 bases left between them. Here the CDR3 reads CASSAVANTGELFF. CDR3 bases: TGTGCCAGCAGTGCAGTGGCGAACACCGGGGAGCTGTTTTTT.

The rearrangement uses TRBV4-3 and TRBJ2-1; D is possibly TRBD1 (5 bases). Germline V gene sequence: CDR1 LGHNA, CDR2 YSLEER. The CDR3 consists of 17 residues. Deletions cut 1 base from V and 4 bases from J, with 17 bases between. The CDR3 DNA reads TGCGCCAGCAGCCAAGGCCAGGGCCATTTAGGATACAATGAGCAGTTCTTC. Translation gives CASSQGQGHLGYNEQFF.

The chain employs TRBV5-4 and TRBJ2-7, with TRBD2 as a possible D gene (5 bases). Germline V gene sequence: CDR1 SGHNT, CDR2 YYREEE (reference sequence). The ends were cut back, 4 bases at V and 6 bases at J, with 14 bases in the middle. The CDR3 covers 13 residues. The CDR3 here is CASSLVASGEQYF. The CDR3 region has the DNA TGTGCCAGCAGCCTTGTTGCGAGCGGCGAGCAGTACTTC.

This chain uses TRBV10-3 with TRBJ2-7, with 7 nucleotides matching TRBD1. This CDR3 is built from 13 residues. The V segment lost 2 bases and the J segment 2 bases; nucleotides outside the gene matches: 0. CDR1 is ENHRY, CDR2 SYGVKD, per germline. The CDR3 coding sequence is TGTGCCATCAGTGAGCAGGGGGCCTACGAGCAGTACTTC. Its protein is CAISEQGAYEQYF.

The V and J genes are TRBV5-4 and TRBJ2-3; D gene uncertain. With 0 bases removed from V and 0 bases from J, the gap between germline ends came to 5 bases. The CDR3 sequence is 14 residues long. Germline V gives CDR1 SGHNT, CDR2 YYREEE (reference sequence). CDR3 coding DNA: TGTGCCAGCAGCTTGGCAACAAGCACAGATACGCAGTATTTT. Translating gives CASSLATSTDTQYF.

This sequence joins TRBV5-6 and TRBJ2-5, with 11 bases identical to TRBD2. The CDR3 sequence is 18 residues long. V dropped 1 base and J dropped 2; count of bases not matched to a gene: 10. CDR1 is SGHDT and CDR2 is YYEEEE in the germline V gene. CDR3 DNA sequence: TGTGCCAGCAGCTTGTACCTACCGGGACTAGCGGAGCAAGAGACCCAGTACTTC. Its translation is CASSLYLPGLAEQETQYF.

The chain has TRBV18 and TRBJ1-2; D ambiguous. Germline CDR1 reads KGHSH; CDR2 reads LQKENI. This CDR3 contains 13 residues. With 3 bases removed from V and 7 bases from J, the gap between germline ends came to 12 bases. The DNA of the CDR3 is TGTGCCAGCTCACCGAGTGAGGGTGCTGGCTACACCTTC. Protein: CASSPSEGAGYTF. The whole variable domain, filled in from reference TRBV18 and TRBJ1-2, reads NAGVMQNPRHLVRRRGQEARLRCSPMKGHSHVYWYRQLPEEGLKFMVYLQKENIIDESGMPKERFSAEFPKEGPSILRIQQVVRGDSAAYFCASSPSEGAGYTFGSGTRLTVV.